This TCR beta chain was captured in a study of OX40 agonist ivuxolimab in advanced cancers. The germline CDR1 and CDR2 sequences are SGHNT and YYREEE (reference sequence). The CDR3 loop spans 13 amino acids. After removal of 4 bases from V and 8 bases from J, the junction contained 6 bases not matched to a gene. Data came from immunoSEQ multiplex PCR; TCRdb stores just in-frame clones and leaves some out. The table lists tens of thousands of clones, more than 85% of them singletons. Sequences were derived from CD4+ or CD8+ T cells sorted from blood, sampled in a trial of the OX40 agonist ivuxolimab. V is TRBV5-4 and J is TRBJ1-2; 9 nucleotides agree with TRBD1. The receptor's source is an adult with an advanced solid tumor such as melanoma, head and neck, liver or kidney cancer. DNA for the CDR3: TGTGCCAGCAGCCTTACAGGGGGCGAAGGCTACACCTTC. Protein sequence: CASSLTGGEGYTF.